Included here is one T cell receptor (beta chain) sequence, with context. These data originate in a study of blood T cell repertoires in COVID-19. In the study overall: Samples taken during acute and convalescent COVID-19 were collected in the United States, Italy and Spain. Sample material is recorded as cDNA or gDNA derived from T cells, B-cell-depleted T cells, or PBMCs.

V gave up 0 bases and J gave up 3 bases, with 12 bases separating them. Germline V CDR1 and CDR2: SGHKS, YYEKEE (reference sequence). CDR3 length equals 15 residues. Authors' analysis steps: Estimation of nucleated cell counts relied on the amplification of reference gene primers. Assay used: immunoSEQ multiplex PCR; TCRdb lists only in-frame clones, some missing. The D gene and trimming were derived from the DNA, and the V and J assignments and clone size from that table. The table shows about 150,000 clones, with approximately 79% occurring only once. The sequenced material came from peripheral blood. The genes are TRBV5-5 and TRBJ1-2; a possible D gene is TRBD1 (5 bases). The sequence was obtained from a man aged 45-65 years with active or convalescent COVID-19. This CDR3 reads CASSLDPGRDYGYTF. In DNA, the CDR3 is TGTGCCAGCAGCTTGGATCCAGGGAGGGACTATGGCTACACCTTC.